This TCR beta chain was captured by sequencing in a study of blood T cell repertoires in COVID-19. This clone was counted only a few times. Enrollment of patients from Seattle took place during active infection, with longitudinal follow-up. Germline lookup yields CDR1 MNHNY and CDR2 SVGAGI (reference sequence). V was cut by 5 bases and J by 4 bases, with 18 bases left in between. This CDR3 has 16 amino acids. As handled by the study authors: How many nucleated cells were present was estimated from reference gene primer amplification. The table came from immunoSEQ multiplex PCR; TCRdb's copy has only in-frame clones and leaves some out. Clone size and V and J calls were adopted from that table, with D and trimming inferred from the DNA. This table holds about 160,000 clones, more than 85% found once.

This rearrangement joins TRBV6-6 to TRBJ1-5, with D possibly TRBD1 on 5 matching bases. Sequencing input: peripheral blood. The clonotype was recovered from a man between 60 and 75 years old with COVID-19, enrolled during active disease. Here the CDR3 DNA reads TGTGCCAGCAGTCGACGACAGTCCCAGGAAAATCAGCCCCAGCATTTT. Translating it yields CASSRRQSQENQPQHF.